The clone carrying this TCR beta chain was picked up many times. These data belong to a study of patients and donors after allogeneic stem cell transplantation. This CDR3 has 16 amino acids. Trimming removed 4 bases from V and 8 bases from J; junction bases left unmatched: 10. TCRdb re-called the RT-PCR reads through MiXCR, storing one row per CDR3 protein. The sample holds more than 850,000 distinct CDR3 sequences, roughly 18% seen once. V gene TRBV12-3 or TRBV12-4 combines with J gene TRBJ2-1; 11 bases are shared with TRBD2. Sequencing input: blood, either unsorted or a sorted T cell fraction (not recorded which). The sequence came from a human donor who was either an allogeneic HSCT recipient or a stem cell or donor lymphocyte infusion donor (not recorded which). It is not recorded whose cells these are; they may come from a transplant donor. The CDR3 protein is CASSSRTSGPRDEQFF. The CDR3 bases are TGTGCCAGCAGTTCCCGGACTAGCGGGCCAAGGGATGAGCAGTTCTTC.